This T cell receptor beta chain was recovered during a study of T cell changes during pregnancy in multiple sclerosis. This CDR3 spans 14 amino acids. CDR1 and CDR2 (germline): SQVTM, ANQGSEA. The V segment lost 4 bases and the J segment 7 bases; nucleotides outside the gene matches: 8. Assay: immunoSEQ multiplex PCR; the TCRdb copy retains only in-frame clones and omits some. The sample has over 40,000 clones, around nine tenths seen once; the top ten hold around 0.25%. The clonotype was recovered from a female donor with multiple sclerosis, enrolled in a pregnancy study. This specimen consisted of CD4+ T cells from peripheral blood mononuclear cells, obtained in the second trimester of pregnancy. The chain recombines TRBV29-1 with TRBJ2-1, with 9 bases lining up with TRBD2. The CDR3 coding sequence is TGCAGCGTTGCTGGCGGGAGGGCCTCTAATGAGCAGTTCTTC. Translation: CSVAGGRASNEQFF.